This T cell receptor (beta chain) was captured in a study of OX40 agonist ivuxolimab in advanced cancers. Study-wide results and limits: With doses of 0.1 to 3.0 mg/kg, CD4+ and CD8+ blood T cells had undergone clonal expansion by week 6.

V was pared by 6 bases and J by 0 bases, with 5 bases between. CDR3 length equals 11 residues. Germline V gives CDR1 DFQATT, CDR2 SNEGSKA (reference sequence). Sequencing used immunoSEQ multiplex PCR; TCRdb keeps in-frame clones, though not all of them. The repertoire consists of 75,000 to 90,000 clones, with about 90% occurring once and the leading ten covering roughly 8.4%. A word on this clone: The antigen is undetermined. Different DNA sequences within this sample yield the same CDR3.

The source of this sequence is an adult with an advanced solid tumor such as melanoma, head and neck, liver or kidney cancer. The chain combines TRBV20-1 with TRBJ1-1; D not certain. The sequencing used CD4+ or CD8+ T cells sorted from blood, collected in a trial of the OX40 agonist ivuxolimab. The CDR3 loop is CSASLNTEAFF. CDR3 nucleotides: TGCAGTGCCTCTCTGAACACTGAAGCTTTCTTT.